This T cell receptor (beta chain) was sequenced for a study of blood T cell repertoires in COVID-19. About the study: PBMCs, B-cell-depleted T cells, or T cells were the source of the cDNA or gDNA that made up the material.

Participants reported their clinical history, and cohort assignment relied on those reports. Symptom resolution, clearance, or two negative PCRs marked the recovered donors of Cohort 3. In the authors' methods: Using reference gene primer amplification, nucleated cell counts were estimated. Using immunoSEQ multiplex PCR, the repertoire was profiled, and TCRdb retains in-frame clones only, with some absent. The V and J calls and the clone size are those of that table, but D and trimming were determined from the DNA. The data contain hundreds of thousands of clones, around nine tenths of them singletons. Trimming cost V 4 bases and J 5 bases, with 14 bases left between them. Germline V CDR1 and CDR2: MNHEY, SMNVEV (reference sequence). This CDR3 contains 14 residues.

The genes are TRBV27 and TRBJ1-1; weak D call: TRBD1 (5 bases). The source material was PBMCs or T cells enriched from blood (not recorded which). This clonotype was obtained from a woman aged 35 to 49 who had recovered from COVID-19. DNA of the CDR3: TGTGCCAGCAGTTCCCCCTCCAGGGTTACTGAAGCTTTCTTT. It yields the protein CASSSPSRVTEAFF.